This TCR beta chain comes out of a study of blood T cell repertoires in COVID-19. As for the study in general: In each case, the material was cDNA or gDNA derived from T cells, B-cell-depleted T cells, or PBMCs.

Authors' methods: Counts of nucleated cells, estimated from reference gene primer amplification, were obtained. The data were produced by immunoSEQ multiplex PCR, yet TCRdb's version contains in-frame clones alone and is incomplete. V and J calls plus clone size are reproduced from that table; the DNA served to infer D and trimming. The sample holds about 120,000 clones, just over 75% seen once. Germline V lookup: CDR1 KGHSY, CDR2 FQNENV. The CDR3 length is 14 residues. V was shortened by 0 bases and J by 8 bases, with 13 bases between the two germline ends. The material sequenced was peripheral blood. The source is a woman aged 80 or older with acute or convalescent COVID-19. The chain has TRBV16 and TRBJ1-2; a possible D gene is TRBD1 (6 bases). CDR3 region: CASSQSPDRQGYTF. The CDR3 DNA is TGTGCCAGCAGCCAATCCCCCGACAGGCAGGGCTACACCTTC.